This T cell receptor (beta chain) was profiled in a study of cytomegalovirus exposure and HLA in healthy donors. Findings and caveats of the study: Cytomegalovirus-associated TCR beta chains were listed, numbering 164. Rarity characterized most TCR sequences, yet some public TCRs appeared in many donors. A further, later analysis showed that HLA-associated TCR beta chains (compared with equally common others) were more clonally expanded.

In the case of this clone: The target antigen is unknown.

Primers for the PCR totalled 60 Vbeta and 13 Jbeta. Some clones are missing from TCRdb's copy, which holds only in-frame ones; the method was immunoSEQ multiplex PCR. This sample's table reports 130,000 to 150,000 clones. This CDR3 contains 14 residues. The germline V gene encodes CDR1 SGHTA and CDR2 FQGNSA. The junction had 6 bases not matched to a gene; V was cut back by 6 bases and J by 2 bases. The chain recombines TRBV7-2 with TRBJ2-7; TRBD2 matches at 8 bases. The receptor's source is a male donor in good health and CMV-seronegative. Sequenced input: PBMCs. CDR3 region: CASRISGVTYEQYF. In nucleotides, the CDR3 is TGTGCCAGCAGGATTAGCGGGGTAACCTACGAGCAGTACTTC.